These 29 T cell receptor beta chains came from one sample sequenced in a study of blood T cell repertoires in COVID-19 (dated by TCRdb to between 2020 and 2021). The library was prepared using the immunoSEQ multiplex PCR assay. The table comes from immuneACCESS by way of TCRdb, which keeps in-frame sequences with V and J called. Part of the clones is missing from these tables; in studies checked, under half for an unresolved V gene and the rest for unknown reasons. The table for this sample lists fewer than 350,000 clones; about nine tenths of them were counted only once. In total, the top ten clones hold about 2% of the sample. The specimen was PBMCs or T cells enriched from blood (not recorded which). These receptors all come from a woman aged 40 to 49 with acute COVID-19.

The chain links TRBV5-4 to TRBJ2-1, with 7 bases that match TRBD2. Germline V gene lookup returns CDR1 SGHNT and CDR2 YYREEE (reference sequence). Trimming cost V 5 bases and J 7 bases; bases outside gene matches: 9. The CDR3 runs 14 residues. The CDR3 DNA sequence: TGTGCCAGCAGGGCCACGGGCGGGAGAAATGAGCAGTTCTTC. Translation gives CASRATGGRNEQFF.

CDR3 protein: CSASRDRGSEKLFF. CDR3 sequence (DNA): TGCAGTGCTAGTCGGGACAGGGGAAGTGAAAAACTGTTTTTT. This chain joins TRBV20-1 and TRBJ1-4; TRBD1 aligns across 10 bases. Germline values: CDR1 DFQATT, CDR2 SNEGSKA (reference sequence). The CDR3 runs to 14 residues. V lost 3 bases to trimming and J lost 7 bases; unmatched junction nucleotides: 5.

The CDR3 DNA reads TGCGCCAGCAGACTCACGGGACTAGCGGGAGGAGATGAGCAGTTCTTC. Translating gives CASRLTGLAGGDEQFF. The chain employs TRBV23-1 and TRBJ2-1, with 15 bases that match TRBD2. TRBV23-1 is identified as an open reading frame with a role that is uncertain. V gave up 6 bases and J gave up 8 bases; unmatched junction bases: 8. CDR3 length: 16 amino acids.

This CDR3 reads CASSFSSGEQFF. The CDR3 bases are TGTGCCAGCAGCTTTTCCTCGGGAGAGCAGTTCTTC. V usage is TRBV7-9 and J usage is TRBJ2-1; TRBD2 might be the D (5 bases). Trimming cost V 3 bases and J 10 bases, with 10 bases left between them. The CDR3 totals 12 residues. Per the germline V gene, CDR1 is SEHNR and CDR2 is FQNEAQ (reference sequence).

The chain uses TRBV18 and TRBJ1-5; 8 positions agree with TRBD1. Germline CDR1 and CDR2: KGHSH and LQKENI. The CDR3 runs to 16 residues. Unmatched junction bases numbered 5, after V lost 4 bases and J lost 0 bases. CDR3 amino acids: CASSLSRGHSNQPQHF. CDR3 coding DNA: TGTGCCAGCTCACTTTCCAGGGGGCATAGCAATCAGCCCCAGCATTTT.

The chain carries TRBV28 and TRBJ1-2, with 8 bases identical to TRBD1. The CDR3 contains 14 residues. J was trimmed by 5 bases and V by 6 bases; bases with no gene match: 8. The germline V gene encodes CDR1 MDHEN and CDR2 SYDVKM. The CDR3: CASRLTGGGYGYTF. CDR3 nucleotides: TGTGCCAGCAGGCTTACAGGGGGAGGTTATGGCTACACCTTC.

The chain joins TRBV28 to TRBJ1-5; possible D gene TRBD1, 6 bases. This CDR3 is 14 amino acids long. Germline V lookup: CDR1 MDHEN, CDR2 SYDVKM. The ends were cut back, 6 bases at V and 3 bases at J, with 12 bases in the middle. CDR3 sequence (DNA): TGTGCCAGCAGACCCACAGGGTACAATCAGCCCCAGCATTTT. This sequence encodes CASRPTGYNQPQHF.

The rearrangement links TRBV7-2 to TRBJ2-1; TRBD2 might be the D (6 bases). The CDR3 sequence is 14 residues long. With 1 base removed from V and 8 bases from J, the gap between germline ends came to 12 bases. Germline V gives CDR1 SGHTA, CDR2 FQGNSA. The CDR3 DNA sequence: TGTGCCAGCAGCTTAGGTCTAGCGTCCGATGAGCAGTTCTTC. Its translation: CASSLGLASDEQFF. The full variable domain, rest sourced from reference TRBV7-2 and TRBJ2-1, is GAGVSQSPSNKVTEKGKDVELRCDPISGHTALYWYRQSLGQGLEFLIYFQGNSAPDKSGLPSDRFSAERTGGSVSTLTIQRTQQEDSAVYLCASSLGLASDEQFFGPGTRLTVL.

This clone has only one observation. V usage is TRBV19 and J usage is TRBJ1-2; maybe TRBD1 (6 bases). Germline values: CDR1 LNHDA, CDR2 SQIVND (reference sequence). This CDR3 comprises 18 residues. The V gene lost 4 bases and the J gene lost 0 bases, with 21 bases spanning the gap. The CDR3 DNA is TGTGCCAGTAGTACCCGACGGAGCGAACAGGGATCTAACTATGGCTACACCTTC. It encodes CASSTRRSEQGSNYGYTF.

This clone occurred a few times. The CDR3 spells CASYNMGQGGNTIYF. CDR3 DNA sequence: TGTGCCAGTTATAATATGGGACAGGGTGGAAACACCATATATTTT. The chain recombines TRBV5-6 with TRBJ1-3; TRBD1 agrees at 9 bases. Per germline, CDR1 SGHDT and CDR2 YYEEEE. CDR3 length: 15 amino acids. V lost 8 bases and J lost 3; bases outside the gene matches: 9. The variable domain in full, with the rest retrieved from reference TRBV5-6 and TRBJ1-3, is DAGVTQSPTHLIKTRGQQVTLRCSPKSGHDTVSWYQQALGQGPQFIFQYYEEEERQRGNFPDRFSGHQFPNYSSELNVNALLLGDSALYLCASYNMGQGGNTIYFGEGSWLTVV.

This chain links TRBV4-1 with TRBJ1-3; 8 nucleotides align to TRBD1. Germline loops: CDR1 MGHRA, CDR2 YSYEKL. The CDR3 totals 16 residues. J was trimmed by 3 bases and V by 4 bases; bases with no gene match: 8. As DNA, the CDR3 is TGCGCCAGCAGCCGATGGACAGGGTTCGTTGGAAACACCATATATTTT. Translation: CASSRWTGFVGNTIYF.

V gene TRBV30 combines with J gene TRBJ1-2, with D hard to call. Germline CDR1 and CDR2: GTSNPN and SVGIG (reference sequence). CDR3 length: 16 amino acids. Deletions cut 2 bases from V and 4 bases from J, with 20 bases between. CDR3 nucleotide sequence: TGTGCCTGGAGTCAGAGTTCAGGCGGGAAGGGCTATGGCTACACCTTC. Its protein product is CAWSQSSGGKGYGYTF. Using reference TRBV30 and TRBJ1-2 for the parts outside the CDR3, the full variable domain is SQTIHQWPATLVQPVGSPLSLECTVEGTSNPNLYWYRQAAGRGLQLLFYSVGIGQISSEVPQNLSASRPQDRQFILSSKKLLLSDSGFYLCAWSQSSGGKGYGYTFGSGTRLTVV.

The rearrangement joins TRBV20-1 to TRBJ2-1; no definite D call. Trimming removed 7 bases at V and 2 bases at J, with 6 bases between. CDR1 and CDR2 from the germline V gene are DFQATT and SNEGSKA (reference sequence). This CDR3 has 11 amino acids. The CDR3 DNA is TGCAGTGTATTTACCTACAATGAGCAGTTCTTC. Protein product: CSVFTYNEQFF.

This sequence joins TRBV28 and TRBJ1-5; TRBD1 might be the D (5 bases). The CDR3 covers 16 residues. Germline values: CDR1 MDHEN, CDR2 SYDVKM. Trimming removed 5 bases at V and 2 bases at J, with 16 bases between. CDR3 sequence: CASSPRGRSRNQPQHF. CDR3 nucleotides: TGTGCCAGCAGTCCAAGGGGTAGGTCACGCAATCAGCCCCAGCATTTT.

V gene TRBV30 combines with J gene TRBJ1-2, with a tentative D call TRBD1 (6 bases). The CDR3 is 12 residues long. V gave up 4 bases and J gave up 8 bases, with 14 bases separating them. In germline, CDR1 is GTSNPN, CDR2 SVGIG (reference sequence). CDR3: CAWTPQRGGYTF. In DNA, the CDR3 is TGTGCCTGGACCCCCCAGAGGGGGGGCTACACCTTC.

This rearrangement joins TRBV7-9 to TRBJ1-5; 9 nucleotides agree with TRBD1. Trimming took 5 bases from V and 0 from J; bases not matched to a gene: 8. The CDR3 contains 17 residues. Germline-derived CDR1 and CDR2 are SEHNR and FQNEAQ (reference sequence). This CDR3 reads CASSQSGQGLSNQPQHF. The CDR3, as DNA: TGTGCCAGCAGCCAGTCGGGACAGGGTCTTAGCAATCAGCCCCAGCATTTT.

This chain joins TRBV5-1 and TRBJ2-1; TRBD2 agrees at 15 bases. Per germline, CDR1 SGHRS and CDR2 YFSETQ. V was clipped by 4 bases and J by 9 bases; unmatched bases: 2. The CDR3 totals 14 residues. The chain's CDR3 is CASSVGLAGGEQFF. Written as DNA, the CDR3 is TGCGCCAGCAGCGTGGGACTAGCGGGAGGTGAGCAGTTCTTC.

The chain carries TRBV7-8 and TRBJ2-5; the match to TRBD1 covers 10 bases. The CDR3 covers 15 residues. Per germline, CDR1 SGHVS and CDR2 FQNEAQ. With V trimmed by 5 bases and J by 5 bases, 8 bases remained unmatched. The CDR3 protein is CASSHRQGAAETQYF. The CDR3 nucleotides are TGTGCCAGCAGCCATAGACAGGGGGCTGCTGAGACCCAGTACTTC.

CDR3 protein: CAGIAGNTEAFF. The CDR3 nucleotides read TGTGCCGGAATCGCGGGGAACACTGAAGCTTTCTTT. This sequence joins TRBV7-6 and TRBJ1-1; D is unresolved. Trimming stripped 11 bases from V and 1 base from J, with 11 bases between. The CDR3 loop spans 12 amino acids. The germline V gene encodes CDR1 SGHVS and CDR2 FNYEAQ.

V gene TRBV7-9 combines with J gene TRBJ1-1; D call uncertain. Looked up from germline, CDR1 is SEHNR and CDR2 is FQNEAQ (reference sequence). The CDR3 covers 13 residues. Between the trimmed V and J ends, which lost 2 bases and 4 bases, there was a span of 8 bases. This chain's CDR3 is CASSLKFRTEAFF. In DNA form, the CDR3 reads TGTGCCAGCAGCTTAAAATTCCGCACTGAAGCTTTCTTT.

This chain links TRBV30 with TRBJ1-6, with D maybe TRBD1 (6 bases). CDR1 is GTSNPN, CDR2 SVGIG, per germline (reference sequence). V lost 4 bases and J lost 2, with 15 bases in between. The CDR3 sequence is 16 residues long. Written as DNA, the CDR3 is TGTGCCTGGATTCGACAGGACTCGGCCTATAATTCACCCCTCCACTTT. Its translation: CAWIRQDSAYNSPLHF.

CDR3 DNA sequence: TGCAGCGTCTCGGGACTAGCGGTTTACAATGAGCAGTTCTTC. Protein sequence: CSVSGLAVYNEQFF. V usage is TRBV29-1 and J usage is TRBJ2-1, with 11 bases that match TRBD2. Germline CDR1 is SQVTM and CDR2 is ANQGSEA. The trim removed 6 bases at V and 4 bases at J, leaving 5 bases unmatched. CDR3 length equals 14 residues.

CDR3 sequence: CASSYSGTGNVRGYTF. CDR3 nucleotide sequence: TGTGCCAGCAGTTACTCGGGGACAGGGAACGTTCGGGGCTACACCTTC. This chain uses TRBV6-5 with TRBJ1-2; 9 bases align to TRBD1. V shed 0 bases, J shed 8 bases, and the junction held 10 bases outside the gene matches. The CDR3 loop spans 16 amino acids. Germline V CDR1 and CDR2: MNHEY, SVGAGI.

This clone occurred once. The chain links TRBV27 to TRBJ1-4, with a tentative D call TRBD1 (5 bases). Germline CDR1 is MNHEY and CDR2 is SMNVEV (reference sequence). The CDR3 totals 14 residues. Trimming stripped 5 bases from V and 8 bases from J, with 15 bases between. The CDR3 DNA sequence: TGTGCCAGCAGTGGCGGGGCCTTGGGAGAAAAACTGTTTTTT. As protein: CASSGGALGEKLFF.

The rearrangement links TRBV30 to TRBJ1-1; 7 bases line up with TRBD1. The V segment lost 5 bases and the J segment 2 bases; nucleotides outside the gene matches: 5. CDR3 length: 13 residues. The germline V gene has CDR1 GTSNPN and CDR2 SVGIG (reference sequence). CDR3 sequence reads: CAWSRDSNTEAFF. DNA of the CDR3: TGTGCCTGGTCCCGGGACAGTAACACTGAAGCTTTCTTT.

This chain joins TRBV7-6 and TRBJ2-6; D remains ambiguous. Deletions cut 3 bases from V and 0 bases from J, with 6 bases between. Per germline, CDR1 SGHVS and CDR2 FNYEAQ. The CDR3 spans 15 residues. CDR3 loop: CASSFYSSGANVLTF. The CDR3 DNA follows: TGTGCCAGCAGCTTCTACTCCTCTGGGGCCAACGTCCTGACTTTC.

This chain uses TRBV12-3 or TRBV12-4 with TRBJ1-2; D unresolved. The V end was cut by 6 bases, the J end by 8 bases, with 13 bases between. The CDR3 sequence is 12 residues long. CDR3 in amino acids: CASRGSGRGYTF. Written as DNA, the CDR3 is TGTGCCAGCAGGGGCTCCGGTAGAGGCTACACCTTC.

The chain carries TRBV7-3 and TRBJ2-7; D is perhaps TRBD2 (7 bases). This CDR3 has 15 amino acids. The germline gives CDR1 SGHTA, CDR2 FQGTGA. Trimming took 1 base from V and 2 from J, leaving 12 bases between them. CDR3 in DNA: TGTGCCAGCAGCTTAAGGGGGGGGGCCCCCTACGAGCAGTACTTC. Translated: CASSLRGGAPYEQYF.

As DNA, the CDR3 is TGCGCCAGCAGCTTGGGATACGGGTTGAACACCGGGGAGCTGTTTTTT. Amino acids: CASSLGYGLNTGELFF. The J gene is TRBJ2-2, the V gene TRBV5-1, with D hard to call. With 0 bases removed from V and 1 base from J, the gap between germline ends came to 10 bases. The length of the CDR3 is 16 residues. CDR1 and CDR2 from the germline V gene are SGHRS and YFSETQ. Drawing the rest from reference TRBV5-1 and TRBJ2-2, the complete variable domain is KAGVTQTPRYLIKTRGQQVTLSCSPISGHRSVSWYQQTPGQGLQFLFEYFSETQRNKGNFPGRFSGRQFSNSRSEMNVSTLELGDSALYLCASSLGYGLNTGELFFGEGSRLTVL.